This T cell receptor beta chain was documented in a study of T cell changes during pregnancy in multiple sclerosis. The data were produced by immunoSEQ multiplex PCR, yet TCRdb's version contains in-frame clones alone and is incomplete. The sample lists 55,000 to 75,000 clones; 90% to 95% were seen once. In germline, CDR1 is LNHDA, CDR2 SQIVND (reference sequence). The CDR3 consists of 16 residues. Unmatched junction bases numbered 8, after V lost 4 bases and J lost 5 bases. The TCR comes from a female donor in good health, enrolled as a control in a pregnancy study. V and J are TRBV19 and TRBJ1-1; 12 bases are a match to TRBD1. This specimen consisted of peripheral blood, obtained after pregnancy. The CDR3 sequence: CASSSGTGGRGTEAFF. The DNA of the CDR3 is TGTGCCAGTAGTAGCGGGACAGGGGGCCGTGGGACTGAAGCTTTCTTT.